Listed below are T cell receptor beta chains from one sample, sequenced in a study of tumor and adjacent non-tumor tissue in lung cancer. TCRdb reprocessed the multiplex PCR reads via MiXCR and lists one record per CDR3 protein. Here the sample spans 100,000 to 150,000 distinct CDR3 sequences, roughly 64% being singletons. The sequencing sample was made of lung tumor tissue. These receptors came from a man aged 30 to 39 with non-small cell lung cancer. Both conserved end residues are part of each CDR3. D genes are given only for firm matches. The size entry is marked missing in some rows and otherwise reads once, few, many or a size class.

J gene: TRBJ2-7; clone size: NA; V gene: TRBV4-2; D gene: TRBD1; CDR3 protein: CTSRDVGQDSYEQYF; CDR3 DNA: TGTACCAGCAGGGATGTGGGACAGGACTCCTACGAGCAGTACTTC
J gene: TRBJ2-5; clone size: NA; V gene: TRBV11-3; D gene: TRBD2; CDR3 protein: CASCLEAGGQETQYF; CDR3 DNA: TGTGCCAGCTGCTTAGAAGCGGGAGGGCAAGAAACCCAATACTTC
J gene: TRBJ1-2; clone size: NA; V gene: TRBV12-3/TRBV12-4; D gene: NA; CDR3 protein: CASSRGADHTF; CDR3 DNA: TGTGCCAGCAGTAGGGGTGCAGACCACACCTTC
J gene: TRBJ1-2; clone size: NA; V gene: TRBV12-3/TRBV12-4; D gene: TRBD1; CDR3 protein: CANSSHRGDYGYTF; CDR3 DNA: TGTGCCAACAGTTCACACAGGGGTGACTATGGCTACACCTTC
J gene: TRBJ1-2; clone size: NA; V gene: TRBV12-3/TRBV12-4; D gene: TRBD1; CDR3 protein: CASSPQTGGYGYIF; CDR3 DNA: TGTGCCAGCAGTCCTCAGACAGGGGGCTATGGCTACATCTTC
J gene: TRBJ1-6; clone size: NA; V gene: TRBV11-2; D gene: TRBD1; CDR3 protein: CVSSPAGGGTMGNSPLHF; CDR3 DNA: TGTGTCAGCAGCCCCGCAGGGGGCGGCACGATGGGAAATTCGCCCCTCCACTTT
J gene: TRBJ2-2; clone size: NA; V gene: TRBV6-2/TRBV6-3; D gene: TRBD2; CDR3 protein: CASSDGGVAGNTRELLF; CDR3 DNA: TGTGCCAGCAGTGACGGGGGGGTAGCGGGGAACACCAGGGAGCTGTTATTT
J gene: TRBJ2-2; clone size: NA; V gene: TRBV5-4; D gene: TRBD1; CDR3 protein: CASSSEEGGTGELFF; CDR3 DNA: TGTGCCAGCAGCTCGGAGGAAGGGGGCACCGGGGAGCTCTTTTTT
J gene: TRBJ1-6; clone size: NA; V gene: TRBV13; D gene: NA; CDR3 protein: CATSSRDFRGSPLHF; CDR3 DNA: TGTGCCACCAGCTCTCGGGACTTTCGTGGTTCACCCCTTCACTTT
J gene: TRBJ2-3; clone size: NA; V gene: TRBV11-2; D gene: NA; CDR3 protein: CASSFDPSTDTQYF; CDR3 DNA: TGTGCCAGCAGCTTTGACCCTAGCACAGATACCCAGTATTTT
J gene: TRBJ2-2; clone size: NA; V gene: TRBV5-1; D gene: NA; CDR3 protein: CASSLGATGSGELFF; CDR3 DNA: TGCGCCAGCAGCCTCGGGGCGACAGGATCCGGGGAGCTGTTTTTT
J gene: TRBJ1-3; clone size: NA; V gene: TRBV20-1; D gene: NA; CDR3 protein: CSAKQLSGNTIYF; CDR3 DNA: TGCAGCGCTAAGCAACTGTCCGGAAACACCATATATTTT
J gene: TRBJ2-1; clone size: many; V gene: TRBV6-6; D gene: TRBD2; CDR3 protein: CASSYPERGGLYEQFF; CDR3 DNA: TGTGCCAGCAGTTACCCAGAGCGGGGGGGCCTTTATGAGCAGTTCTTC
J gene: TRBJ2-7; clone size: NA; V gene: TRBV25-1; D gene: TRBD1; CDR3 protein: CASSETGGSYEQYF; CDR3 DNA: TGTGCCAGCAGTGAAACAGGGGGTTCCTACGAGCAGTACTTC
J gene: TRBJ2-7; clone size: once; V gene: TRBV4-3; D gene: TRBD2; CDR3 protein: CASSQDSSGPYELYF; CDR3 DNA: TGCGCCAGCAGCCAAGATTCTAGCGGTCCCTACGAGCTGTACTTC
J gene: TRBJ2-7; clone size: NA; V gene: TRBV20-1; D gene: TRBD2; CDR3 protein: CSASTQSTSVRFCEQYF; CDR3 DNA: TGCAGTGCTTCGACCCAATCGACTAGCGTGAGATTCTGCGAGCAGTACTTC